This T cell receptor beta chain comes out of a study of T cells in tumors and immune-related adverse events listed by TCRdb under 2021. V is shortened by 5 bases, J by 4 bases, and the region joining them spans 12 bases. From cysteine to phenylalanine, the CDR3 is 13 amino acids long. Only the CDR3 DNA stays, 39 bases, in frame from base 1. Per the germline V gene, SGHVS is the CDR1 and FNYEAQ is the CDR2. The immunoSEQ assay was used to amplify and sequence the TCR beta locus, producing bulk TCR Vbeta CDR3 data. In the paper's pipeline: CDR3s were excluded if they were non-productive, were shorter than 7 amino acids, or did not start with C or end with F/W. Analysis was restricted to specimens with at least 1000 reads, and clonotypes were defined at the amino acid level. Clonality was computed as 1 minus Pielou's evenness. To equalize library sizes, abundance-weighted random subsampling with replacement was performed and repeated 100 times so that 95% confidence intervals could be reported. The Morisita overlap index was used to quantify repertoire overlap, and for each specimen the top 40 clones were checked for overlap with the irAE. The immuneACCESS repertoire file appears here via TCRdb, limited to in-frame rearrangements. These files lack a portion of the clones; in checked studies, under half of the deficit traces to unresolved V genes, and the cause of the others is not known. V and J calls and clone size are copied from that table; D and trimming were computed from the DNA. Here the sample has about 20,000 clones; about 89% occur a single time. The ten largest clones take up more than 1.1% of the sample.

Note on this clone: Which antigen it targets is not known. Base qualities are not recorded, but no much larger clone differs from it by a single base.

The sample's treatment or condition label, decoded: nivolumab (PD-1 blockade) given before sampling. The DNeasy Blood and Tissue Kit was used to extract DNA from the formalin-fixed paraffin-embedded specimens. The rearranged chain carries TRBV7-6 and TRBJ2-7, and perhaps TRBD1 as D gene, on 5 matching bases. The specimen comprised lymph node tissue, sampled from a patient treated with anti-PD-1 therapy. This receptor was taken from a female donor with metastatic renal cell carcinoma. The DNA reads TGTGCCAGCAGCCTCAAAACAGGTTACGAGCAGTACTTC. Its translation reads: CASSLKTGYEQYF.